The sequence of this TCR beta chain was determined in a study of technical replicates of blood from a few donors. Trimming cost V 0 bases and J 2 bases, with 6 bases left between them. Per germline, CDR1 SGHDT and CDR2 YYEEEE. The CDR3 sequence is 13 residues long. Sequencing used immunoSEQ multiplex PCR; TCRdb keeps in-frame clones, though not all of them. This table has 80,000 to 95,000 clones, approximately 97% appearing once. This rearrangement joins TRBV5-6 to TRBJ2-7; D call uncertain. This clonotype was obtained from a human donor in good health. Sequencing was carried out using T cells isolated from PBMCs. The CDR3 DNA sequence: TGTGCCAGCAGCTTGGCCACTCCCTACGAGCAGTACTTC. This gives the protein CASSLATPYEQYF.